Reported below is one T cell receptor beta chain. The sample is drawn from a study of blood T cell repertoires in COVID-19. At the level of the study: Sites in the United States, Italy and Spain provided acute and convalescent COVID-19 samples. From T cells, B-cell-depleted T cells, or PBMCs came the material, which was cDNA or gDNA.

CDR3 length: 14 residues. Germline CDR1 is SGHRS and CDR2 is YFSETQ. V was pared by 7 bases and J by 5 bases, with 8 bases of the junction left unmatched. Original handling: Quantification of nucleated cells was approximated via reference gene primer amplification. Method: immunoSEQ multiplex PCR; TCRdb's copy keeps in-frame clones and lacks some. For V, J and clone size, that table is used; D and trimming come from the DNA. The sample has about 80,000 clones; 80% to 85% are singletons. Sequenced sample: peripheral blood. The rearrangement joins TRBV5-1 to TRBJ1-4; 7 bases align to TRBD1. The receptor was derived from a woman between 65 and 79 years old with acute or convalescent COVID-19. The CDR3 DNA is TGCGCCAGCGGAAGGGACAGCCCAAATGAAAAACTGTTTTTT. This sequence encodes CASGRDSPNEKLFF.